One sample yielded the 13 T cell receptor beta chains listed below, sequenced in a study of blood T cell repertoires in COVID-19. TCRdb keeps only in-frame clones here, not all; method: immunoSEQ multiplex PCR. Here the sample spans around 150,000 clones, approximately 80% being singletons. Sequencing was done on a sample of PBMCs or T cells enriched from blood (not recorded which). The receptor source for this set is a man between 35 and 55 years old who had recovered from COVID-19.

The V gene is TRBV30, the J gene TRBJ2-1; D possibly corresponds to TRBD2 (6 bases). Trimming cost V 5 bases and J 7 bases, with 15 bases left between them. The CDR3 runs to 13 residues. Germline CDR1 GTSNPN, CDR2 SVGIG (reference sequence). The CDR3 coding sequence is TGTGCCTGGTCGGGAGCGGCCGGGAATGAGCAGTTCTTC. Translated: CAWSGAAGNEQFF.

This rearrangement joins TRBV9 to TRBJ2-1, with TRBD2 matching 7 bases. With 4 bases clipped from V and 8 bases from J, the junction kept 12 bases outside the gene matches. The germline CDR1 and CDR2 sequences are SGDLS and YYNGEE. This CDR3 has 15 residues. The DNA for the CDR3 is TGTGCCAGCAGCCCCAGTGATGTGGGGGGGGATGAGCAGTTCTTC. It specifies CASSPSDVGGDEQFF.

The chain has TRBV7-9 and TRBJ1-2; maybe TRBD1 (5 bases). V lost 0 bases and J 4 bases, leaving 12 bases between the germline ends. This CDR3 is 15 amino acids long. Germline CDR1 is SEHNR and CDR2 is FQNEAQ (reference sequence). CDR3 bases: TGTGCCAGCAGCTTAGCGCTCAACGGGGGCTATGGCTACACCTTC. It codes for CASSLALNGGYGYTF.

The chain couples TRBV5-1 to TRBJ2-3; the D gene is possibly TRBD2 (5 bases). With 2 bases removed from V and 3 bases from J, the gap between germline ends came to 10 bases. The CDR3 length is 14 residues. Germline CDR1 and CDR2: SGHRS and YFSETQ. The CDR3 DNA reads as TGCGCCAGCAGCTTCGAGGGTAGGACAGATACGCAGTATTTT. It is translated as CASSFEGRTDTQYF.

The chain couples TRBV19 to TRBJ1-2; no clear D gene. Germline CDR1 LNHDA, CDR2 SQIVND (reference sequence). The length of the CDR3 is 11 residues. Trimming shortened V by 10 bases and J by 5 bases, and 11 bases separated the two germline ends. The CDR3 here is CATGRAYGYTF. The DNA of the CDR3 is TGTGCCACCGGGAGGGCTTATGGCTACACCTTC.

This clone was picked up a small number of times. The V and J genes are TRBV6-5 and TRBJ2-1; 9 bases are a match to TRBD2. The length of the CDR3 is 14 residues. The V gene's germline CDR1 is MNHEY and CDR2 SVGAGI. Trimming took 7 bases from V and 6 from J; bases not matched to a gene: 7. CDR3 amino acids: CASTLIAGANEQFF. In DNA form, the CDR3 reads TGTGCCAGCACCCTTATAGCGGGGGCCAATGAGCAGTTCTTC.

This chain uses TRBV4-1 with TRBJ2-3; D not resolved. V was clipped by 1 base and J by 2 bases, with 16 bases between them. This CDR3 has 17 amino acids. CDR1 MGHRA and CDR2 YSYEKL come from the germline V gene. The CDR3: CASSQAAITTATDTQYF. CDR3 sequence (DNA): TGCGCCAGCAGCCAAGCAGCTATCACTACCGCCACAGATACGCAGTATTTT.

The rearrangement links TRBV21-1 to TRBJ2-7; TRBD1, as called in the table, went unchecked against the DNA. TRBV21-1 is annotated as a pseudogene. The CDR3 totals 15 residues. Here the CDR3 DNA reads TGTGCCAGCGTCAACAGGGTTCAGGGGCCTTACGAGCAGTACGTC. It yields the protein CASVNRVQGPYEQYV.

The CDR3 sequence: CASSLVTGALNTGELFF. The DNA of the CDR3 is TGCGCCAGCAGCTTGGTGACAGGGGCCCTTAACACCGGGGAGCTGTTTTTT. The chain uses TRBV5-1 and TRBJ2-2, with 8 bases that match TRBD1. Germline assignment: CDR1 SGHRS and CDR2 YFSETQ. The CDR3 totals 17 residues. V was pared by 0 bases and J by 2 bases, with 6 bases of the junction left unmatched.

V gene TRBV23-1 combines with J gene TRBJ1-3, with D unclear. TRBV23-1 is marked as an open reading frame, function uncertain. The CDR3 contains 16 residues. Trimming took off 4 bases at V and 3 bases at J, with 16 bases between the two ends. CDR3 sequence reads: CASSPAGRPFGNTIYF. CDR3 DNA: TGCGCCAGCAGTCCCGCCGGGAGGCCCTTTGGAAACACCATATATTTT.

The chain joins TRBV2 to TRBJ2-1; 9 bases are shared with TRBD2. The germline V gene encodes CDR1 SNHLY and CDR2 FYNNEI. The J segment lost 4 bases and the V segment lost 5 bases, leaving 15 bases of the junction unmatched. The length of the CDR3 is 18 residues. The CDR3 loop is CASSKGGLGLARYNEQFF. The CDR3 DNA sequence: TGTGCCAGCAGTAAAGGGGGTCTCGGACTAGCGAGATACAATGAGCAGTTCTTC.

The V call is TRBV23-1, the J call TRBJ2-7; 10 bases are shared with TRBD2. TRBV23-1 is classed as an ORF, of uncertain function. V was pared by 1 base and J by 4 bases, with 19 bases of the junction left unmatched. The CDR3 length is 20 residues. CDR3 DNA sequence: TGCGCCAGCAGTCAATTTGGCCGGAAACGTGGACTAGCGGTTTTTTACGAGCAGTACGTC. This gives the protein CASSQFGRKRGLAVFYEQYV.

The CDR3 is CASTLTQKGGRQPQHF. The CDR3 DNA sequence: TGTGCCAGTACCCTAACCCAGAAGGGGGGGAGGCAGCCCCAGCATTTT. The V call is TRBV19, the J call TRBJ1-5, with D possibly being TRBD1 (6 bases). V was pared by 7 bases and J by 7 bases, with 23 bases between. The CDR3 is made up of 16 amino acids. Germline CDR1 reads LNHDA; CDR2 reads SQIVND (reference sequence).